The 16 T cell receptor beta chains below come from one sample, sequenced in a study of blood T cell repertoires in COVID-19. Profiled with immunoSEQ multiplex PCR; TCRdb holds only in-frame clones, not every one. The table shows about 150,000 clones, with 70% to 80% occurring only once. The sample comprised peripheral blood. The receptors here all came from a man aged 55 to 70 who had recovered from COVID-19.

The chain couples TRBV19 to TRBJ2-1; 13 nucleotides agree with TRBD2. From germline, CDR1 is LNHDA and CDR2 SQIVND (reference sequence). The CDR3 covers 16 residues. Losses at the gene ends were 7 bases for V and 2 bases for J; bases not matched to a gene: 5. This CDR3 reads CASMELAGGPYNEQFF. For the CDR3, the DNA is TGTGCCAGTATGGAACTAGCGGGGGGGCCCTACAATGAGCAGTTCTTC.

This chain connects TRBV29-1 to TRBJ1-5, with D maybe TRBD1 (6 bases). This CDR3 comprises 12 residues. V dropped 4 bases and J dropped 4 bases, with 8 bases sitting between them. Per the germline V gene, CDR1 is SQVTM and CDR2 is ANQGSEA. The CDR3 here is CSVAQGNQPQHF. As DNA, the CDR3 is TGCAGCGTTGCCCAGGGGAATCAGCCCCAGCATTTT.

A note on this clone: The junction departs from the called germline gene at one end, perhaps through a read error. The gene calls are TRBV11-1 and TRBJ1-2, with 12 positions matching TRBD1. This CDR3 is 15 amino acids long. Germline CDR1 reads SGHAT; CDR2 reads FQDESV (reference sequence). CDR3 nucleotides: TGTGCCAGCAGCCCTCTCAGTGGGACAGGGGGCGCGTCCGACTTC. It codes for CASSPLSGTGGASDF.

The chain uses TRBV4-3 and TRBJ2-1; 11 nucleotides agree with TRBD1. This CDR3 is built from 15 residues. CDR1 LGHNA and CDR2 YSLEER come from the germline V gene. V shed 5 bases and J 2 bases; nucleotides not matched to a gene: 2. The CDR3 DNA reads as TGCGCCAGCAGCAAGGGACAGGGGGCCTACAATGAGCAGTTCTTC. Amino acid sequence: CASSKGQGAYNEQFF.

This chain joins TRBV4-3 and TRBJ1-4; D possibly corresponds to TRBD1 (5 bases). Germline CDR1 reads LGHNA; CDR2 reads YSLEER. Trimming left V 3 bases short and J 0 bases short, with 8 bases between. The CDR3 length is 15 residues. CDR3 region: CASSQSTATNEKLFF. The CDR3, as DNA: TGCGCCAGCAGCCAGTCGACAGCAACTAATGAAAAACTGTTTTTT.

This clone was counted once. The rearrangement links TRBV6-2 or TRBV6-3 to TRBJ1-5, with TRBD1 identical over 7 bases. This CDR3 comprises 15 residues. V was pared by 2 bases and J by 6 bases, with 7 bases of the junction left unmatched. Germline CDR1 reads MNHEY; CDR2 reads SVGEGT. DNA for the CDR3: TGTGCCAGCAGTTACGTAGGACAGGCCCGTCAGCCCCAGCATTTT. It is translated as CASSYVGQARQPQHF.

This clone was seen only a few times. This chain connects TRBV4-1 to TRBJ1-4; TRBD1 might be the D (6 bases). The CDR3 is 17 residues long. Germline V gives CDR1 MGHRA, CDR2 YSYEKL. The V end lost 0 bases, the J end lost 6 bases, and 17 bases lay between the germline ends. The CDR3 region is CASSQESFGTRYEKLFF. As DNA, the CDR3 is TGCGCCAGCAGCCAAGAATCCTTCGGGACACGATATGAAAAACTGTTTTTT.

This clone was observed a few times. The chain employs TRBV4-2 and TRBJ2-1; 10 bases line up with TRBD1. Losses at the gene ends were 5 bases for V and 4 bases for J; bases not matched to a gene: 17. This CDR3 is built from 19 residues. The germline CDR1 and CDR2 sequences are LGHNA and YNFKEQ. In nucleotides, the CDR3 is TGTGCCAGCAGCAGGCGGGACAGGGGTTACCGGGGGGGGTACAATGAGCAGTTCTTC. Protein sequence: CASSRRDRGYRGGYNEQFF.

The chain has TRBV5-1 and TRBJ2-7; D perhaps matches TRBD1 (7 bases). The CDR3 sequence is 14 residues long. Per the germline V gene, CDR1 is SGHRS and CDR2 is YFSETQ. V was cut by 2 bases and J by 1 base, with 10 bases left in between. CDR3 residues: CASSFRGDSYEQYF. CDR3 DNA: TGCGCCAGCAGCTTCAGGGGGGATTCCTACGAGCAGTACTTC.

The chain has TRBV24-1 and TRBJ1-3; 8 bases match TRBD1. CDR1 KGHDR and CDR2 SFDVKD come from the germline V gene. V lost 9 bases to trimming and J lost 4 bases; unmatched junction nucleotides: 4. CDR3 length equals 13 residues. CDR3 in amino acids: CATSGGFGNTIYF. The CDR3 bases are TGTGCCACCTCAGGGGGCTTCGGAAACACCATATATTTT.

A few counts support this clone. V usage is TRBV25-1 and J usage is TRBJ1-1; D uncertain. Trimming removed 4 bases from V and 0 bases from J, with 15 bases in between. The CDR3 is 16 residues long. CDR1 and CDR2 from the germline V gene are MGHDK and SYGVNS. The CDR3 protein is CASSVIIRGLNTEAFF. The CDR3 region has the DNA TGTGCCAGCAGTGTAATAATTAGAGGCCTGAACACTGAAGCTTTCTTT.

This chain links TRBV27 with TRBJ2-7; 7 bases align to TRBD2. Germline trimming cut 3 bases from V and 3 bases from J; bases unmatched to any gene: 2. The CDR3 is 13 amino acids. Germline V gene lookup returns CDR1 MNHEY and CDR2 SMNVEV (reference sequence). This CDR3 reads CASSFGDYYEQYF. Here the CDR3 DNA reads TGTGCCAGCAGTTTCGGGGACTACTACGAGCAGTACTTC.

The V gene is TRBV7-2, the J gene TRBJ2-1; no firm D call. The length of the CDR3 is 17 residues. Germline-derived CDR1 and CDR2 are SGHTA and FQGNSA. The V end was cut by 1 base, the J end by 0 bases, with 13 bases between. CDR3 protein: CASSLELGISSYNEQFF. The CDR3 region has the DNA TGTGCCAGCAGCTTAGAGCTAGGAATAAGCTCCTACAATGAGCAGTTCTTC.

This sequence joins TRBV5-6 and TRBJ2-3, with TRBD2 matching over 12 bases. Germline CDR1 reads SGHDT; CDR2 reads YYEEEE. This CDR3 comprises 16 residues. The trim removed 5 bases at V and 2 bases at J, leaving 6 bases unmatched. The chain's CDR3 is CASRPGLAGYTDTQYF. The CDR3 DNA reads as TGTGCCAGCAGACCAGGACTAGCGGGGTACACAGATACGCAGTATTTT.

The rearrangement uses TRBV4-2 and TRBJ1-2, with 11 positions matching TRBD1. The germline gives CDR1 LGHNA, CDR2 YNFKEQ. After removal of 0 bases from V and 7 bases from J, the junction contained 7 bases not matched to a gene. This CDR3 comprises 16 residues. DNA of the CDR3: TGTGCCAGCAGCCAAGATATAGGACAGGGGGCGAGTGGCTACACCTTC. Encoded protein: CASSQDIGQGASGYTF.

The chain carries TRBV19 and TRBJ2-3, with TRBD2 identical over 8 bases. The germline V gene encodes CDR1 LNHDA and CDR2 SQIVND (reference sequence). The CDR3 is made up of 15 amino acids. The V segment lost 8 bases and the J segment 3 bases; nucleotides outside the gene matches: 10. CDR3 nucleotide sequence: TGTGCCAGTGGGTCCTTGACGGGAGGGACAGATACGCAGTATTTT. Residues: CASGSLTGGTDTQYF.